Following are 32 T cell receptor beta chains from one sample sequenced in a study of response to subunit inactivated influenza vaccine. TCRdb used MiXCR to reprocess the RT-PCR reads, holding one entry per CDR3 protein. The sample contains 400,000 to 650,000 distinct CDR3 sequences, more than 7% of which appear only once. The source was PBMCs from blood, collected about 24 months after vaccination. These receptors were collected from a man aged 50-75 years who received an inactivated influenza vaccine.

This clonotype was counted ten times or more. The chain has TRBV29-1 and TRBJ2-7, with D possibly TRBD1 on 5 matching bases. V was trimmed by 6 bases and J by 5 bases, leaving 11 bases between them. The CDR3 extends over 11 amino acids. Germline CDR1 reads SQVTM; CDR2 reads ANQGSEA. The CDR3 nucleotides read TGCAGCGTAGAGACAGCCGACGAGCAGTACTTC. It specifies CSVETADEQYF.

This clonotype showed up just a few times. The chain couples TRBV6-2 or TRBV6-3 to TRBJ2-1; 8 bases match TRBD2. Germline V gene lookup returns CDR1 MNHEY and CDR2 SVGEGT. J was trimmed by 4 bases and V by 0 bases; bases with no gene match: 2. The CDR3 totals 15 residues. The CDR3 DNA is TGTGCCAGCAGTTACTCGGGGACTAGTTACAATGAGCAGTTCTTC. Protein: CASSYSGTSYNEQFF.

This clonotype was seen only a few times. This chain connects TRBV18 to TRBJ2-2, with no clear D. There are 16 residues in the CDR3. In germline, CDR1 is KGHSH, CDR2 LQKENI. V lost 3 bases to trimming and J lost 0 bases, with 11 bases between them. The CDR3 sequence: CASSPGQASNTGELFF. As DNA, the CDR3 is TGTGCCAGCTCACCCGGCCAGGCGTCGAACACCGGGGAGCTGTTTTTT. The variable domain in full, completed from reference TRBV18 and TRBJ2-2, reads NAGVMQNPRHLVRRRGQEARLRCSPMKGHSHVYWYRQLPEEGLKFMVYLQKENIIDESGMPKERFSAEFPKEGPSILRIQQVVRGDSAAYFCASSPGQASNTGELFFGEGSRLTVL.

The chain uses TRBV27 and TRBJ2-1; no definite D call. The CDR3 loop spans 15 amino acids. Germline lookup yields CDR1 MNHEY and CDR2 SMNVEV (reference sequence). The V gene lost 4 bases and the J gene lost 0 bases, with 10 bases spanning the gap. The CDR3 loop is CASSSRRSSYNEQFF. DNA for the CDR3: TGTGCCAGCAGTTCTCGCCGTAGCTCCTACAATGAGCAGTTCTTC.

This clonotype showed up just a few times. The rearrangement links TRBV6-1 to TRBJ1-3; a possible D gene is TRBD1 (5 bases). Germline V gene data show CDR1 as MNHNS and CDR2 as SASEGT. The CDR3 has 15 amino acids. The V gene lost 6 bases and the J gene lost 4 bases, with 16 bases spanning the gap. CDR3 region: CASRPGANLGNTIYF. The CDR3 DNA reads TGTGCCAGCAGGCCTGGGGCGAATTTGGGAAACACCATATATTTT.

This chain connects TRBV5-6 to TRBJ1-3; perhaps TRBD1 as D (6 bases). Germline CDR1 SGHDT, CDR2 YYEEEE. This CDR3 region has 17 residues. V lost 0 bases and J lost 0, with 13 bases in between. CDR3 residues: CASSLGTAANSGNTIYF. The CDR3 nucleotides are TGTGCCAGCAGCTTGGGGACAGCGGCAAACTCTGGAAACACCATATATTTT.

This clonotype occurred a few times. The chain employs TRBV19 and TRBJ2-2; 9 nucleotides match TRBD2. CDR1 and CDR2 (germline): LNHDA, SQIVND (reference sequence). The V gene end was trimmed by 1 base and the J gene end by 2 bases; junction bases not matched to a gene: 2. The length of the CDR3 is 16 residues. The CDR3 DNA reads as TGTGCCAGTAGTATAGGTAGCGGGGGAAACACCGGGGAGCTGTTTTTT. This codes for CASSIGSGGNTGELFF.

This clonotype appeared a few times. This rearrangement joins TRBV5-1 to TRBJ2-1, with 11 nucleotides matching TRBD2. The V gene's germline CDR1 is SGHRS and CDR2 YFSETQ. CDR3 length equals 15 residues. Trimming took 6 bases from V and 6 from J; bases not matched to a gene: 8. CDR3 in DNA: TGCGCCAGCACCCCCGGGACTAGCGGCTCCAATGAGCAGTTCTTC. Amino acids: CASTPGTSGSNEQFF.

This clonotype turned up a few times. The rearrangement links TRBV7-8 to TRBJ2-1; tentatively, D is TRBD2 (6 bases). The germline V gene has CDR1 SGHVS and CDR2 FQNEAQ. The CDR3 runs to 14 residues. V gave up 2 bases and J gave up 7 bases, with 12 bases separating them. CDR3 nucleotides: TGTGCCAGCAGCTTATGGGCCCGGGGGAATGAGCAGTTCTTC. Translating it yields CASSLWARGNEQFF.

CDR3 loop: CASSLVGQGPNSPLHF. The CDR3 region has the DNA TGCGCCAGCAGCTTGGTGGGACAGGGACCTAATTCACCCCTCCACTTT. The V call is TRBV5-1, the J call TRBJ1-6; TRBD1 matches at 9 bases. Germline V gene sequence: CDR1 SGHRS, CDR2 YFSETQ. The CDR3 has 16 residues. J lost 6 bases, V lost 0 bases, and 4 bases had no gene match.

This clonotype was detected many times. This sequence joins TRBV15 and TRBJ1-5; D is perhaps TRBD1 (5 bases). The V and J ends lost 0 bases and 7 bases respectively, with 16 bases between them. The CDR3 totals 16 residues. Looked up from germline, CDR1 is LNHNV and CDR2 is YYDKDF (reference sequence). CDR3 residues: CATSRDLRQGGQPQHF. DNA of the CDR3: TGTGCCACCAGCAGAGATCTCCGCCAGGGAGGGCAGCCCCAGCATTTT. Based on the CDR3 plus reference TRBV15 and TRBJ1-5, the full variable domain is DAMVIQNPRYQVTQFGKPVTLSCSQTLNHNVMYWYQQKSSQAPKLLFHYYDKDFNNEADTPDNFQSRRPNTSFCFLDIRSPGLGDTAMYLCATSRDLRQGGQPQHFGDGTRLSIL.

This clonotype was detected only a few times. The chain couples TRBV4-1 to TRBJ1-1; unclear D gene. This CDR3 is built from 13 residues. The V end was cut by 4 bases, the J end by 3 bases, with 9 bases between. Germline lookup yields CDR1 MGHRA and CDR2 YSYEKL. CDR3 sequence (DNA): TGCGCCAGCAGCCTTCAGTGGGACACTGAAGCTTTCTTT. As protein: CASSLQWDTEAFF.

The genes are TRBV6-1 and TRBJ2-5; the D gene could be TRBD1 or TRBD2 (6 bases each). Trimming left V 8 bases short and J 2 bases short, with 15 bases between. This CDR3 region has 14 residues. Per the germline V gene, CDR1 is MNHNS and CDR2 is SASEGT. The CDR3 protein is CASRDGGRQETQYF. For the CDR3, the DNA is TGTGCCAGCCGGGACGGGGGCAGGCAAGAGACCCAGTACTTC.

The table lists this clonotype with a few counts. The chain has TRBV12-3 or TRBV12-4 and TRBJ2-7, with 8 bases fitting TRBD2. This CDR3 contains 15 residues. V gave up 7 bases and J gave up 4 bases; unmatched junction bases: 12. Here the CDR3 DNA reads TGTGCCAGCACCGTCACCGGGCGGGGGGTTTACGAGCAGTACTTC. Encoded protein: CASTVTGRGVYEQYF.

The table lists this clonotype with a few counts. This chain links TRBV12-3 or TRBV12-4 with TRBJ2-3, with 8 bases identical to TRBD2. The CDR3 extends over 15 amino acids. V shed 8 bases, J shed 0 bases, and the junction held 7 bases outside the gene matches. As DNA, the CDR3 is TGTGCCAGCCGACTGAGCGGGGGAAGCACAGATACGCAGTATTTT. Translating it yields CASRLSGGSTDTQYF.

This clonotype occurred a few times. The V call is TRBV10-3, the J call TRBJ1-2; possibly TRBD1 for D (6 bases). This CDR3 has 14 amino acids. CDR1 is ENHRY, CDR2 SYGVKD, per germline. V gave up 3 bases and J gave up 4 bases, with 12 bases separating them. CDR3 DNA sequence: TGTGCCATCAGTGACGCAGGGGCCACCTATGGCTACACCTTC. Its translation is CAISDAGATYGYTF.

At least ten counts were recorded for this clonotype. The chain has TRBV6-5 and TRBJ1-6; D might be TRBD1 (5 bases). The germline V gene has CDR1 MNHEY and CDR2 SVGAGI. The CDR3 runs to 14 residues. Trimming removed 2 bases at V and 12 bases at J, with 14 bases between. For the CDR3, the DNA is TGTGCCAGCAGTTACGCAGTTGGGGGTGGACCCCTCCACTTT. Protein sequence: CASSYAVGGGPLHF.

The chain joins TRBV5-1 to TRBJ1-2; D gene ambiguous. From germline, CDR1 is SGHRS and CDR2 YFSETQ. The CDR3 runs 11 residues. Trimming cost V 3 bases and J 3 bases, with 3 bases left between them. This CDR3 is CASSSYYGYTF. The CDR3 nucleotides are TGCGCCAGCAGCTCCTACTATGGCTACACCTTC.

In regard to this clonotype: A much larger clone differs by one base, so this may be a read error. The CDR3 protein is CSVAVSRDTQFF. The CDR3 DNA sequence: TGCAGCGTTGCGGTTTCTCGTGATACGCAGTTTTTT. This chain joins TRBV29-1 and TRBJ2-3; D unclear. The germline V gene encodes CDR1 SQVTM and CDR2 ANQGSEA. CDR3 length equals 12 residues.

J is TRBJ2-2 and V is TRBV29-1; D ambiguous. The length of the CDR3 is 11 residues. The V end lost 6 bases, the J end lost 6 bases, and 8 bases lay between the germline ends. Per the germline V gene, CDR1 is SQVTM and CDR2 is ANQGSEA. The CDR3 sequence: CSVGGAGELFF. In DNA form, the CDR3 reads TGCAGCGTCGGCGGTGCCGGGGAGCTGTTTTTT.

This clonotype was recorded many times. CDR3 residues: CASSIGILGIYEQYF. The CDR3 nucleotides read TGTGCCAGCAGCATAGGGATCTTGGGGATATACGAGCAGTACTTC. The chain employs TRBV7-2 and TRBJ2-7; D unresolved. Per germline, CDR1 SGHTA and CDR2 FQGNSA. Trimming removed 5 bases at V and 4 bases at J, with 18 bases between. The CDR3 covers 15 residues.

The CDR3 nucleotides are TGCAGTGCTAGAGTAGGCCAGAACTACGAGCAGTACTTC. Amino acid sequence: CSARVGQNYEQYF. The gene calls are TRBV20-1 and TRBJ2-7; no reliable D call. Germline V lookup: CDR1 DFQATT, CDR2 SNEGSKA (reference sequence). The V gene lost 1 base and the J gene lost 3 bases, with 10 bases spanning the gap. The CDR3 is 13 residues long.

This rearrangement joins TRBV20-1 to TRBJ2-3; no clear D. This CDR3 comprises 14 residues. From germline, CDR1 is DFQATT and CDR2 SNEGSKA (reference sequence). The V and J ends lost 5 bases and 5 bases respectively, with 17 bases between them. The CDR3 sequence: CSADRASSIDTQYF. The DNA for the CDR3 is TGCAGTGCTGATCGGGCCTCTTCAATAGATACGCAGTATTTT.

CDR3 coding DNA: TGTGCCAGCAGCTCATCGCCTCGACAGGGCCCGCGAGGTGGCTACACCTTC. Translated, it gives CASSSSPRQGPRGGYTF. The chain links TRBV28 to TRBJ1-2, with 7 nucleotides matching TRBD1. The germline gives CDR1 MDHEN, CDR2 SYDVKM. The CDR3 is 17 amino acids. Trimming cost V 6 bases and J 7 bases; bases outside gene matches: 20.

DNA for the CDR3: TGTGCCAGCAGTTCACTAGGACAGAGGAGTGCCAAAAACATTCAGTACTTC. This encodes CASSSLGQRSAKNIQYF. This chain joins TRBV28 and TRBJ2-4; possible D gene TRBD1, 6 bases. Trimming took 4 bases from V and 1 from J, leaving 17 bases between them. Germline assignment: CDR1 MDHEN and CDR2 SYDVKM. This CDR3 is built from 17 residues.

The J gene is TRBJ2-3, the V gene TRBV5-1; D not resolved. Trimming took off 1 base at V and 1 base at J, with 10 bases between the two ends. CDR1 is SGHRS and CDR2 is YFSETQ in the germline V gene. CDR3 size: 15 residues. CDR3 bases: TGCGCCAGCAGCTTGCCACAGCGACGCACAGATACGCAGTATTTT. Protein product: CASSLPQRRTDTQYF.

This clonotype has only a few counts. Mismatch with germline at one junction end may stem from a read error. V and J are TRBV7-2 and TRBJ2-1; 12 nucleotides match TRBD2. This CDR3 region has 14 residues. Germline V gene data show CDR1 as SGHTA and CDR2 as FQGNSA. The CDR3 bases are TGTGCCAGCAGCTTAGAGGCTAGCGGGAGGGCCAGGTCGTTC. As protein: CASSLEASGRARSF.

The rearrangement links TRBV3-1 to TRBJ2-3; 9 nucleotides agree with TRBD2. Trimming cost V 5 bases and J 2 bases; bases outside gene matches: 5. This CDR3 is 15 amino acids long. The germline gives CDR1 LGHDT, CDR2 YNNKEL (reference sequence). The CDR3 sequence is CASSSTSGPTDTQYF. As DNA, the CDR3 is TGTGCCAGCAGCTCGACTAGCGGTCCCACAGATACGCAGTATTTT.

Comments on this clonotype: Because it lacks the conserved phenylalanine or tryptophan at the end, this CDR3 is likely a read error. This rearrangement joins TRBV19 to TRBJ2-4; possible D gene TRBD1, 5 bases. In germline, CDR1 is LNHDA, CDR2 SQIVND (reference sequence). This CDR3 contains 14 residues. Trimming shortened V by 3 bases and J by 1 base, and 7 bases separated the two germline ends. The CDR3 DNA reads TGTGCCAGTAGTATGGCAGGGGCCAAAAACATTCAGTACCTC. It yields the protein CASSMAGAKNIQYL.

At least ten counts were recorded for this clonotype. The CDR3 DNA sequence: TGTGCCATCAGGGGACCGTACAATGAGCAGTTCTTC. It encodes CAIRGPYNEQFF. The gene calls are TRBV10-3 and TRBJ2-1, with D perhaps matching TRBD1 or TRBD2 (5 bases each). Germline assignment: CDR1 ENHRY and CDR2 SYGVKD. This CDR3 spans 12 amino acids. The V end lost 6 bases, the J end lost 4 bases, and 7 bases lay between the germline ends.

The CDR3 region has the DNA TGTGCCAGCAGTCAGAAGGGACTAGCGGGAGCTCTTAATGAGCAGTTCTTC. Translated: CASSQKGLAGALNEQFF. The chain combines TRBV6-1 with TRBJ2-1; 14 bases map to TRBD2. Trimming removed 5 bases from V and 7 bases from J; junction bases left unmatched: 10. CDR3 length: 17 amino acids. Per germline, CDR1 MNHNS and CDR2 SASEGT.

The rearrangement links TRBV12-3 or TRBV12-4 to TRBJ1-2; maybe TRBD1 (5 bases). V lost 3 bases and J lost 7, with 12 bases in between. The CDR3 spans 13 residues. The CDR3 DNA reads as TGTGCCAGCAGTTTTCAGGGATCCGGTGGCTACACCTTC. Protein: CASSFQGSGGYTF.